Below, one T cell receptor (beta chain) is given with its context. The antigen is undetermined. The junction departs from germline at one end; a sequencing error may be responsible. The CDR3 covers 16 residues. Germline CDR1 DFQATT, CDR2 SNEGSKA (reference sequence). The data are from a study of regulatory T cells in long-lasting Graves disease. Study-wide results and caveats: Peripheral blood, not thyroid tissue, was the sole material studied.

The authors built TCR beta libraries using iRepertoire HTBI primers and Arm-PCR of CDR3 regions. TCRdb independently ran MiXCR on the multiplex PCR reads; one entry per CDR3 protein. The sample lists 440,000 or so distinct CDR3 sequences; about 16% were seen once. Regarding time point: newly diagnosed GD, antithyroid drugs for less than 3 months. PBMC-extracted RNA yielded the TCR library. This sample was shared with a second study, whose subject was T cells in Graves' hyperthyroidism and ophthalmopathy. As that report states: Exclusion followed for patients with uncontrolled infection, other autoimmune disease, pregnancy or lactation. Diagnostic decisions used clinical symptoms, serum thyroxine and TRAb, thyroid ultrasound and orbital computed tomography. During a first-round RT-PCR of the TCR CDR3, the HTBI primer set was used.

The sequence derives from a woman aged 25 to 39 with Graves disease. The chain is built from TRBV20-1 and TRBJ2-2; 10 nucleotides align to TRBD2. Specimen: peripheral blood mononuclear cells (PBMCs), collected at new diagnosis, from a patient treated with antithyroid drugs. The CDR3, as DNA: TGCAGTGCTAGAGCTCCGGGACTAGCGCTCACCGGGGAGCCGTTTTTT. Its protein product is CSARAPGLALTGEPFF.